A single sample gave rise to the 27 T cell receptor beta chains below, sequenced in a study of T cell responses to AZD1222 COVID-19 vaccine. Here immunoSEQ multiplex PCR was the method, and the copy in TCRdb shows in-frame clones only, minus some. The sample has approximately 150,000 clones, around 91% seen once. The material was peripheral blood, obtained on day 0 of AZD1222 vaccination. All receptors come from an adult in good health.

V usage is TRBV2 and J usage is TRBJ2-7, with a tentative D call TRBD2 (5 bases). There are 16 residues in the CDR3. Trimming left V 4 bases short and J 2 bases short, with 18 bases between. CDR1 SNHLY and CDR2 FYNNEI come from the germline V gene. CDR3 coding DNA: TGTGCCAGCAGTGGGCAGACGAGGGTTATTACCTACGAGCAGTACTTC. This sequence encodes CASSGQTRVITYEQYF.

The V gene is TRBV6-2 or TRBV6-3, the J gene TRBJ1-2; maybe TRBD1 (5 bases). The CDR3 is 15 amino acids. Germline-derived CDR1 and CDR2 are MNHEY and SVGEGT. V was pared by 6 bases and J by 6 bases, with 20 bases between. CDR3 residues: CASRPTGSRYDGYTF. CDR3 DNA: TGTGCCAGCAGACCTACAGGATCGCGGTACGATGGCTACACCTTC.

The chain joins TRBV19 to TRBJ1-5, with 7 bases lining up with TRBD1. J lost 7 bases, V lost 1 base, and 7 bases had no gene match. The CDR3 runs 15 residues. Germline CDR1 and CDR2: LNHDA and SQIVND (reference sequence). The CDR3 is CASSIGDREYQPQHF. DNA of the CDR3: TGTGCCAGTAGTATAGGTGACAGGGAATACCAGCCCCAGCATTTT.

J is TRBJ2-3 and V is TRBV6-5; D is undetermined. Trimming cost V 2 bases and J 1 base, with 4 bases left between them. In germline, CDR1 is MNHEY, CDR2 SVGAGI. This CDR3 spans 13 amino acids. CDR3 bases: TGTGCCAGCAGTTACGGTGGCACAGATACGCAGTATTTT. Its protein product is CASSYGGTDTQYF.

The genes are TRBV10-3 and TRBJ2-2, with 12 bases matching TRBD1. The CDR3 length is 18 residues. CDR1 is ENHRY and CDR2 is SYGVKD in the germline V gene. V shed 5 bases and J 6 bases; nucleotides not matched to a gene: 13. The CDR3 sequence: CAISRGEGQGASAGELFF. The CDR3, as DNA: TGTGCCATCAGTCGAGGCGAGGGACAGGGGGCGTCGGCCGGGGAGCTGTTTTTT.

J is TRBJ2-7 and V is TRBV7-2, with 8 bases fitting TRBD2. The CDR3 sequence is 14 residues long. The ends lost 1 base at V and 6 bases at J; junction bases unmatched: 5. Germline values: CDR1 SGHTA, CDR2 FQGNSA. CDR3 protein: CASSLVETSAEQYF. In DNA form, the CDR3 reads TGTGCCAGCAGCTTAGTGGAGACTAGCGCCGAGCAGTACTTC.

Only a few counts were recorded for this clone. The gene calls are TRBV24-1 and TRBJ2-3; 13 bases line up with TRBD2. Germline V lookup: CDR1 KGHDR, CDR2 SFDVKD. The CDR3 extends over 17 amino acids. Trimming removed 5 bases from V and 2 bases from J; junction bases left unmatched: 6. The CDR3 DNA sequence: TGTGCCACCAGTGCCAAGACTAGCGGGAGGTCCACAGATACGCAGTATTTT. Protein: CATSAKTSGRSTDTQYF.

V gene TRBV28 combines with J gene TRBJ1-1; D gene ambiguous. CDR3 length: 12 amino acids. The V and J ends lost 4 bases and 8 bases respectively, with 11 bases between them. CDR1 and CDR2 from the germline V gene are MDHEN and SYDVKM. The CDR3 loop is CASSSLSWEAFF. DNA of the CDR3: TGTGCCAGCAGTTCCCTTTCCTGGGAAGCTTTCTTT.

This chain links TRBV9 with TRBJ2-1; no clear D. Germline assignment: CDR1 SGDLS and CDR2 YYNGEE. Between the trimmed V and J ends, which lost 2 bases and 8 bases, there was a span of 8 bases. The CDR3 runs to 12 residues. In DNA, the CDR3 is TGTGCCAGCAGCGTGGTAGAATATGAGCAGTTCTTC. It encodes CASSVVEYEQFF.

The chain joins TRBV6-1 to TRBJ1-6; D unresolved. Deletions cut 3 bases from V and 0 bases from J, with 3 bases between. Germline CDR1 is MNHNS and CDR2 is SASEGT. The CDR3 sequence is 14 residues long. CDR3 loop: CASSDSSYNSPLHF. In DNA, the CDR3 is TGTGCCAGCAGTGATAGCTCCTATAATTCACCCCTCCACTTT.

This chain links TRBV4-2 with TRBJ2-3, with D perhaps matching TRBD1 (6 bases). The CDR3 consists of 15 residues. Per the germline V gene, CDR1 is LGHNA and CDR2 is YNFKEQ. Trimming stripped 0 bases from V and 2 bases from J, with 9 bases between. The CDR3 loop reads CASSQDGGHTDTQYF. The CDR3 bases are TGTGCCAGCAGCCAAGATGGGGGACACACAGATACGCAGTATTTT.

This clone was observed a few times. V gene TRBV2 combines with J gene TRBJ2-2, with 7 bases fitting TRBD1. The CDR3 covers 13 residues. CDR1 is SNHLY, CDR2 FYNNEI, per germline. J gave up 1 base and V 9 bases, and 2 bases lay outside the gene matches. CDR3 DNA sequence: TGTGCCAGTGGACAGGAGAACACCGGGGAGCTGTTTTTT. It is translated as CASGQENTGELFF.

The chain recombines TRBV7-3 with TRBJ2-2; D is ambiguous. The V end lost 2 bases, the J end lost 4 bases, and 5 bases lay between the germline ends. The CDR3 runs to 13 residues. From germline, CDR1 is SGHTA and CDR2 FQGTGA. The CDR3 reads CASSLFGTGELFF. Written as DNA, the CDR3 is TGTGCCAGCAGCTTATTTGGCACCGGGGAGCTGTTTTTT.

The genes are TRBV5-4 and TRBJ2-7, with 8 bases that match TRBD2. Germline CDR1 reads SGHNT; CDR2 reads YYREEE (reference sequence). The junction had 8 bases not matched to a gene; V was cut back by 5 bases and J by 4 bases. The CDR3 is 14 amino acids. CDR3 sequence reads: CASRTQRESYEQYF. In DNA form, the CDR3 reads TGTGCCAGCAGAACACAGCGGGAGAGTTACGAGCAGTACTTC.

The CDR3 DNA reads as TGTGCCAGCAGTTTATTCGGGACAGGGGGCCGTTACTCCTACAATGAGCAGTTCTTC. It encodes CASSLFGTGGRYSYNEQFF. The chain links TRBV27 to TRBJ2-1; 12 bases line up with TRBD1. V shed 1 base and J 0 bases; nucleotides not matched to a gene: 7. The germline gives CDR1 MNHEY, CDR2 SMNVEV (reference sequence). The CDR3 length is 19 residues.

The J gene is TRBJ2-3, the V gene TRBV28; no clear D. This CDR3 contains 16 residues. In germline, CDR1 is MDHEN, CDR2 SYDVKM. The ends were cut back, 3 bases at V and 3 bases at J, with 16 bases in the middle. The CDR3 sequence: CASSFPGLGRTDTQYF. CDR3 in DNA: TGTGCCAGCAGTTTTCCCGGGTTGGGAAGGACAGATACGCAGTATTTT. The variable domain in full, completed from reference TRBV28 and TRBJ2-3, reads DVKVTQSSRYLVKRTGEKVFLECVQDMDHENMFWYRQDPGLGLRLIYFSYDVKMKEKGDIPEGYSVSREKKERFSLILESASTNQTSMYLCASSFPGLGRTDTQYFGPGTRLTVL.

V gene TRBV18 combines with J gene TRBJ2-1; 10 bases map to TRBD2. Trimming cost V 4 bases and J 0 bases; bases outside gene matches: 6. Germline CDR1 is KGHSH and CDR2 is LQKENI. The CDR3 has 17 residues. This chain's CDR3 is CASSRSASGSSYNEQFF. Here the CDR3 DNA reads TGTGCCAGCTCACGTTCGGCTAGCGGGAGCTCCTACAATGAGCAGTTCTTC.

The rearrangement uses TRBV9 and TRBJ2-1; D may be TRBD1 (5 bases). V was clipped by 3 bases and J by 4 bases, with 14 bases between them. Germline CDR1 and CDR2: SGDLS and YYNGEE. This CDR3 spans 15 amino acids. CDR3 amino acids: CASSEEGVMYNEQFF. CDR3 DNA sequence: TGTGCCAGCAGCGAGGAAGGGGTCATGTACAATGAGCAGTTCTTC. Drawing the rest from reference TRBV9 and TRBJ2-1, the complete variable domain is DSGVTQTPKHLITATGQRVTLRCSPRSGDLSVYWYQQSLDQGLQFLIQYYNGEERAKGNILERFSAQQFPDLHSELNLSSLELGDSALYFCASSEEGVMYNEQFFGPGTRLTVL.

The chain is built from TRBV11-2 and TRBJ2-7; D not certain. V shed 0 bases and J shed 4 bases, with 7 bases lying between them. CDR1 and CDR2 (germline): SGHAT, FQNNGV. The CDR3 covers 13 residues. CDR3 bases: TGTGCCAGCAGCTTAGATCCGGCGTACGAGCAGTACTTC. This translates into CASSLDPAYEQYF.

The CDR3 bases are TGTGCCAGCAGCCCGCGGTCCGGGACAGGCTATGGCTACACCTTC. It is translated as CASSPRSGTGYGYTF. J is TRBJ1-2 and V is TRBV7-9; 8 bases agree with TRBD1. Per the germline V gene, CDR1 is SEHNR and CDR2 is FQNEAQ (reference sequence). Losses at the gene ends were 5 bases for V and 4 bases for J; bases not matched to a gene: 9. The CDR3 is 15 amino acids.

Only one count was recorded for this clone. The rearrangement links TRBV27 to TRBJ1-4, with a possible D match to TRBD1 (6 bases). V lost 5 bases to trimming and J lost 0 bases, with 22 bases between them. Germline lookup yields CDR1 MNHEY and CDR2 SMNVEV (reference sequence). This CDR3 is built from 19 residues. DNA for the CDR3: TGTGCCAGCAGTCCACCTTGGGACACCATCCTTGCAACTAATGAAAAACTGTTTTTT. Amino acid sequence: CASSPPWDTILATNEKLFF.

The V gene is TRBV29-1, the J gene TRBJ2-4, with a possible D match to TRBD1 (5 bases). V lost 6 bases and J 5 bases, leaving 11 bases between the germline ends. Germline assignment: CDR1 SQVTM and CDR2 ANQGSEA. This CDR3 contains 12 residues. CDR3 coding DNA: TGCAGCGTAGTGGTAGGGGAAAACATTCAGTACTTC. The encoded protein is CSVVVGENIQYF.

The CDR3 DNA is TGCAGCGTGATGACAGGGCGAGAGACCCAGTACTTC. Its translation is CSVMTGRETQYF. V gene TRBV29-1 combines with J gene TRBJ2-5; 7 bases map to TRBD1. The CDR3 loop spans 12 amino acids. Germline lookup yields CDR1 SQVTM and CDR2 ANQGSEA. Losses at the gene ends were 6 bases for V and 4 bases for J; bases not matched to a gene: 5.

This clone is a singleton in its sample. The chain carries TRBV4-3 and TRBJ2-1, with D possibly TRBD1 on 7 matching bases. The CDR3 covers 21 residues. The germline V and J ends were trimmed by 0 bases and 7 bases, with 31 bases remaining between them. Germline CDR1 reads LGHNA; CDR2 reads YSLEER. CDR3 sequence: CASSQETMGQTLTLASNEQFF. The CDR3 DNA follows: TGCGCCAGCAGCCAAGAGACGATGGGACAGACCTTAACTCTAGCGAGTAATGAGCAGTTCTTC.

The table lists this clone with a few counts. The sample carries other DNA sequences with the same CDR3. The chain has TRBV9 and TRBJ1-4; no firm D call. Trimming shortened V by 3 bases and J by 5 bases, and 8 bases separated the two germline ends. In germline, CDR1 is SGDLS, CDR2 YYNGEE. This CDR3 is built from 13 residues. DNA of the CDR3: TGTGCCAGCAGCGGGACGGGGAATGAAAAACTGTTTTTT. Amino acids: CASSGTGNEKLFF.

This clone was counted once. The CDR3, as DNA: TGTGCCACCAGCAGACCCATAGGGGGCAAAATCTCTGGGGCCAACGTCCTGACTTTC. Translated: CATSRPIGGKISGANVLTF. This rearrangement joins TRBV15 to TRBJ2-6; 7 nucleotides line up with TRBD1. Trimming at V came to 2 bases and at J to 0 bases, leaving 10 bases not matched to a gene. Germline V gene sequence: CDR1 LNHNV, CDR2 YYDKDF (reference sequence). There are 19 residues in the CDR3.

V gene TRBV5-6 combines with J gene TRBJ2-5; D not resolved. CDR1 and CDR2 from the germline V gene are SGHDT and YYEEEE. Trimming removed 1 base from V and 5 bases from J, with 6 bases in between. The CDR3 spans 12 residues. As DNA, the CDR3 is TGTGCCAGCAGCTTGTCCAGGGAGACCCAGTACTTC. It codes for CASSLSRETQYF.